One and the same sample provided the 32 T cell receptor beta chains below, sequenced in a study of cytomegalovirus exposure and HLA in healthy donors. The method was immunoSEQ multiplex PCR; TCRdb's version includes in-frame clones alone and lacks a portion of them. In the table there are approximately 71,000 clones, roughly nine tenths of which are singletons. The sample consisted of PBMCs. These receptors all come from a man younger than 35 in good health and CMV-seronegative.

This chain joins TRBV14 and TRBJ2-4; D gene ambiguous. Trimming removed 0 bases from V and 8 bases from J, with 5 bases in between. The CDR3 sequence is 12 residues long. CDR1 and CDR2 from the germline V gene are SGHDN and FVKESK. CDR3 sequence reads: CASSQESDIQYF. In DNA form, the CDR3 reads TGTGCCAGCAGCCAAGAAAGCGACATTCAGTACTTC. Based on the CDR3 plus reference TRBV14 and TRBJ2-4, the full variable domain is EAGVTQFPSHSVIEKGQTVTLRCDPISGHDNLYWYRRVMGKEIKFLLHFVKESKQDESGMPNNRFLAERTGGTYSTLKVQPAELEDSGVYFCASSQESDIQYFGAGTRLSVL.

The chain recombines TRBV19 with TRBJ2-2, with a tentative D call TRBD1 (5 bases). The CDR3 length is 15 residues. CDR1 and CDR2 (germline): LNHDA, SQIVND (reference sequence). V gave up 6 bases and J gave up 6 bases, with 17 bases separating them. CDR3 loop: CASSDRQPSPGELFF. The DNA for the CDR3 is TGTGCCAGTAGCGACCGACAGCCATCTCCCGGGGAGCTGTTTTTT.

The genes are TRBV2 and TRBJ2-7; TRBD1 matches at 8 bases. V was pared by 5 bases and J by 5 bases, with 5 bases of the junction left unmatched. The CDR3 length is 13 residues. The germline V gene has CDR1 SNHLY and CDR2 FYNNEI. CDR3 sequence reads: CASSLTGANEQYF. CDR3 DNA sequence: TGTGCCAGCAGTTTGACAGGGGCCAACGAGCAGTACTTC.

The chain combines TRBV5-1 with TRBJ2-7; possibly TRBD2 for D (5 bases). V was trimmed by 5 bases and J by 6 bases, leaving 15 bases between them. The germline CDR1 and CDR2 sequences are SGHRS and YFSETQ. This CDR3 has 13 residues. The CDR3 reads CASSREVASEQYF. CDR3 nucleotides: TGCGCCAGCAGTAGGGAAGTAGCGAGCGAGCAGTACTTC.

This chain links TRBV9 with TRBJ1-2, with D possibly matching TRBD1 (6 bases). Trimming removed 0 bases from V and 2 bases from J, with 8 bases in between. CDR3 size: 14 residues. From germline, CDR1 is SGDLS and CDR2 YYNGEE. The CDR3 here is CASSVGGQNYGYTF. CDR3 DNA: TGTGCCAGCAGCGTAGGCGGACAGAACTATGGCTACACCTTC.

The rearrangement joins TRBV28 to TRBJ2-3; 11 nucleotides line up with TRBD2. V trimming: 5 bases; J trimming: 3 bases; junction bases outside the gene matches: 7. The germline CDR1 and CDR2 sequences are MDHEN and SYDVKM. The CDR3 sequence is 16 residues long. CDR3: CASSHLSGRVTDTQYF. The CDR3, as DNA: TGTGCCAGCAGTCACCTTAGCGGGAGGGTGACAGATACGCAGTATTTT.

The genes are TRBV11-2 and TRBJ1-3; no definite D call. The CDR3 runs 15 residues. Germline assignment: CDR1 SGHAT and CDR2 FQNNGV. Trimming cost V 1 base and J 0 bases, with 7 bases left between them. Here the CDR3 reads CASSLGTSSGNTIYF. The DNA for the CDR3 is TGTGCCAGCAGCTTAGGCACGAGCTCTGGAAACACCATATATTTT.

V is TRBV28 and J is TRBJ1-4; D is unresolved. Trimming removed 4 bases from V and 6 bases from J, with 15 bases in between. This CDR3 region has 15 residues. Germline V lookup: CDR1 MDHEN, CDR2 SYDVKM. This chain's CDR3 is CASSSRQTNHEKLFF. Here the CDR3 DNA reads TGTGCCAGCAGTTCCAGACAAACGAACCATGAAAAACTGTTTTTT.

The CDR3 sequence: CASSLVRLAFVGEIGETQYF. Here the CDR3 DNA reads TGTGCCAGCAGCTTAGTAAGACTAGCGTTTGTGGGGGAAATCGGAGAGACCCAGTACTTC. V and J are TRBV7-8 and TRBJ2-5; 8 bases match TRBD2. This CDR3 is built from 20 residues. Germline V gene lookup returns CDR1 SGHVS and CDR2 FQNEAQ. The junction had 20 bases not matched to a gene; V was cut back by 1 base and J by 4 bases.

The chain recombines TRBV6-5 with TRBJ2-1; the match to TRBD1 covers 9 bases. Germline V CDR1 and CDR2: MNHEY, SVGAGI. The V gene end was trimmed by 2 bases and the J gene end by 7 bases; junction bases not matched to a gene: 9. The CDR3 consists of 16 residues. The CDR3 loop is CASSYRVGTGRNEQFF. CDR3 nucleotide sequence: TGTGCCAGCAGTTACAGGGTAGGGACAGGGAGAAATGAGCAGTTCTTC.

DNA of the CDR3: TGTGCCAGCAGCTCGCAGACCGGGACACCCACTGAAGCTTTCTTT. Its translation: CASSSQTGTPTEAFF. This chain joins TRBV7-6 and TRBJ1-1; D possibly corresponds to TRBD1 (6 bases). The CDR3 totals 15 residues. CDR1 and CDR2 (germline): SGHVS, FNYEAQ. Trimming pared 4 bases from V and 4 bases from J, leaving 16 bases between.

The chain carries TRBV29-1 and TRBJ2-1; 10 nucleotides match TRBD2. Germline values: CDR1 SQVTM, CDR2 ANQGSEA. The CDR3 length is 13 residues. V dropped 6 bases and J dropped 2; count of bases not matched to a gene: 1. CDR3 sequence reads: CSVSGGAYNEQFF. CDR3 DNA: TGCAGCGTGAGCGGGGGGGCCTACAATGAGCAGTTCTTC.

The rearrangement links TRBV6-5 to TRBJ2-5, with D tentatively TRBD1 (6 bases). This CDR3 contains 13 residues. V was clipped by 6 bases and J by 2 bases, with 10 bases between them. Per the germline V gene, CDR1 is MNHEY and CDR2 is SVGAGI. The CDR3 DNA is TGTGCCAGCAGCCGGACAGTTCAAGAGACCCAGTACTTC. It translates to CASSRTVQETQYF.

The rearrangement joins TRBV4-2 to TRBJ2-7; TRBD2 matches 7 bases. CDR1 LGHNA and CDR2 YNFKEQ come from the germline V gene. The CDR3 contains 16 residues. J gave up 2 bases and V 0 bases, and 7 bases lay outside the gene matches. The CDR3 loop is CASSQDEASGAYEQYF. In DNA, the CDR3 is TGTGCCAGCAGCCAAGATGAGGCTAGCGGAGCCTACGAGCAGTACTTC.

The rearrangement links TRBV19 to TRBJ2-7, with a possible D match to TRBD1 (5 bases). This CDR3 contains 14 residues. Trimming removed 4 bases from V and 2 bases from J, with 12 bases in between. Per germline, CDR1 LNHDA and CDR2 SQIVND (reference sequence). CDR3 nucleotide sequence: TGTGCCAGTAGTACCCGAGACAGAGCCTACGAGCAGTACTTC. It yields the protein CASSTRDRAYEQYF.

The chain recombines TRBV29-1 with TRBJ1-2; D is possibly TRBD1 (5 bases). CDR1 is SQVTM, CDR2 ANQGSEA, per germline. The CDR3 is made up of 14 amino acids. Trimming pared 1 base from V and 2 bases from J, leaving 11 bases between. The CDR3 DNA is TGCAGCGTTGAAGGCCGTCCAGGGAACTATGGCTACACCTTC. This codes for CSVEGRPGNYGYTF.

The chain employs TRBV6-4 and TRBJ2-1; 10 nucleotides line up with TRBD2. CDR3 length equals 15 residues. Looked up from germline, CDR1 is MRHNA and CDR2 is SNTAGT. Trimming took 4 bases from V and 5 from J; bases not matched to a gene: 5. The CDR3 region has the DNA TGTGCCAGCAGTGCCCTAGCGGGAGAAAACAATGAGCAGTTCTTC. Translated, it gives CASSALAGENNEQFF.

CDR3 in amino acids: CASSLGFRENEQFF. CDR3 sequence (DNA): TGCGCCAGCAGCTTAGGTTTCCGGGAAAATGAGCAGTTCTTC. The rearrangement uses TRBV5-1 and TRBJ2-1, with D maybe TRBD2 (5 bases). Per the germline V gene, CDR1 is SGHRS and CDR2 is YFSETQ. V was trimmed by 2 bases and J by 7 bases, leaving 13 bases between them. The CDR3 is 14 amino acids.

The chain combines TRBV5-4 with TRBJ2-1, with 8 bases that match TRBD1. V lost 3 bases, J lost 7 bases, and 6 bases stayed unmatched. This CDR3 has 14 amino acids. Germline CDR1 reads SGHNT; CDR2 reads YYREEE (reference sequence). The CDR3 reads CASSSRQGANEQFF. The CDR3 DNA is TGTGCCAGCAGCTCCCGCCAGGGGGCAAATGAGCAGTTCTTC.

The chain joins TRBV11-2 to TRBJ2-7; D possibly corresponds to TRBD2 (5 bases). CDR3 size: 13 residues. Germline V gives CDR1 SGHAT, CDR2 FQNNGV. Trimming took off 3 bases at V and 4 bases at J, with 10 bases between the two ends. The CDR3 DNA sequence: TGTGCCAGCAGCTTGATTCGGAGGTACGAGCAGTACTTC. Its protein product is CASSLIRRYEQYF.

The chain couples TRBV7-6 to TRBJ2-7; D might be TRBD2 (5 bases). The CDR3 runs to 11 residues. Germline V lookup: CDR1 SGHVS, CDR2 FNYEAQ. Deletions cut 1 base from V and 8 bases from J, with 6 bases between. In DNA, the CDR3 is TGTGCCAGCAGCTTAGAGCGGAAGCAGTACTTC. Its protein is CASSLERKQYF. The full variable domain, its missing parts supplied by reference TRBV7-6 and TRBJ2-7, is GAGVSQSPRYKVTKRGQDVALRCDPISGHVSLYWYRQALGQGPEFLTYFNYEAQQDKSGLPNDRFSAERPEGSISTLTIQRTEQRDSAMYRCASSLERKQYFGPGTRLTVT.

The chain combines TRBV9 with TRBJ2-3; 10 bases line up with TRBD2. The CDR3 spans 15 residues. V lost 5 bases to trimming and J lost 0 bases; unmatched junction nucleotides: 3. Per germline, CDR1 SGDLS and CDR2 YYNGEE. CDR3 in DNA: TGTGCCAGCAGAGGACTAGCGGAGAGCACAGATACGCAGTATTTT. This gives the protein CASRGLAESTDTQYF.

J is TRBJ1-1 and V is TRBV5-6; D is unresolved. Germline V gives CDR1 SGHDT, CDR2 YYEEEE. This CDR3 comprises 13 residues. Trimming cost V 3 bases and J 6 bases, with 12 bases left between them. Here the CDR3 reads CASSSRDPSEAFF. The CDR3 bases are TGTGCCAGCAGCTCCCGGGATCCTTCTGAAGCTTTCTTT.

The CDR3 sequence: CASSPSGGRADTQYF. The CDR3, as DNA: TGTGCCAGCTCACCATCTGGAGGGAGAGCAGATACGCAGTATTTT. The J gene is TRBJ2-3, the V gene TRBV18; possibly TRBD2 for D (6 bases). Germline V gene sequence: CDR1 KGHSH, CDR2 LQKENI. The CDR3 sequence is 15 residues long. Trimming removed 2 bases at V and 4 bases at J, with 13 bases between. Complete variable domain (other parts from reference TRBV18 and TRBJ2-3): NAGVMQNPRHLVRRRGQEARLRCSPMKGHSHVYWYRQLPEEGLKFMVYLQKENIIDESGMPKERFSAEFPKEGPSILRIQQVVRGDSAAYFCASSPSGGRADTQYFGPGTRLTVL.

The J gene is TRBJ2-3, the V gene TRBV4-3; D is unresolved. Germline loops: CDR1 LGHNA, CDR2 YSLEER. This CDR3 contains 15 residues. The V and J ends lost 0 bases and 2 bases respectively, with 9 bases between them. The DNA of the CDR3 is TGCGCCAGCAGCCAAGAAGGCAGGAACACAGATACGCAGTATTTT. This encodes CASSQEGRNTDTQYF.

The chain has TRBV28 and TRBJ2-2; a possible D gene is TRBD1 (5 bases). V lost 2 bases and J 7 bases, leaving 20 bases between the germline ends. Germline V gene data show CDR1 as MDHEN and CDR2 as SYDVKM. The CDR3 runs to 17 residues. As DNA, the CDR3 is TGTGCCAGCAGTTTACGGCCCTATCGTACCCAGGGCGGGGAGCTGTTTTTT. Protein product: CASSLRPYRTQGGELFF.

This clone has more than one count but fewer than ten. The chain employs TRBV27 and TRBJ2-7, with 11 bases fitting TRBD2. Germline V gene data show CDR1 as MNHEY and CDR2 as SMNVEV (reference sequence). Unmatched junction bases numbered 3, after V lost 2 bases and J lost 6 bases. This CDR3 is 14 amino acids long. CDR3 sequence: CASSLIAGGGEQYF. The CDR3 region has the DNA TGTGCCAGCAGTTTAATAGCGGGAGGGGGCGAGCAGTACTTC.

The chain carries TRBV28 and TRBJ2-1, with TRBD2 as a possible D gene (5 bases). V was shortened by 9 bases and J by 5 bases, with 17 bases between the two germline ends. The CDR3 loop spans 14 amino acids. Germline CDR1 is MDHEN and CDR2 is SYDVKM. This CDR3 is CASFGGSLNNEQFF. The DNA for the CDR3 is TGTGCCAGTTTCGGCGGGTCCCTAAACAATGAGCAGTTCTTC. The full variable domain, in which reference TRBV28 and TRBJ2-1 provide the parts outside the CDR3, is DVKVTQSSRYLVKRTGEKVFLECVQDMDHENMFWYRQDPGLGLRLIYFSYDVKMKEKGDIPEGYSVSREKKERFSLILESASTNQTSMYLCASFGGSLNNEQFFGPGTRLTVL.

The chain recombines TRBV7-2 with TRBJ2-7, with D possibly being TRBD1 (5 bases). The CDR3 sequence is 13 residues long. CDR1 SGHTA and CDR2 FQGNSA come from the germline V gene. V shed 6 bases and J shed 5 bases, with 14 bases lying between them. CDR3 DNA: TGTGCCAGCAGTAGTTCAAGGGGTGACGAGCAGTACTTC. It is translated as CASSSSRGDEQYF.

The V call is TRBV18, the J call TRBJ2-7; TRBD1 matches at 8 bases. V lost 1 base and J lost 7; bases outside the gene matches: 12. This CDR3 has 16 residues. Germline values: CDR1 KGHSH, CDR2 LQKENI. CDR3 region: CASSPQGQGGLGEQYF. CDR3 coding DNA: TGTGCCAGCTCACCACAAGGACAGGGTGGCTTGGGGGAGCAGTACTTC.

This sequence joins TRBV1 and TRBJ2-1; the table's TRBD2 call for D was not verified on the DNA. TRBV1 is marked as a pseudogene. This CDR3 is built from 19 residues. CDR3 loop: CTSSQDGSYPREDDNEQFF. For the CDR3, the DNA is TGCACCAGCAGCCAAGATGGGTCCTACCCGAGGGAGGACGACAATGAGCAGTTCTTC.

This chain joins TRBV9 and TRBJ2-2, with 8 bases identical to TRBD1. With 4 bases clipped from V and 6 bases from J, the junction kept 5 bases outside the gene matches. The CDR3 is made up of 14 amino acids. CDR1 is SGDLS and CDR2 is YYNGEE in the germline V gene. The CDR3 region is CASSTGGKAGELFF. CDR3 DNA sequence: TGTGCCAGCAGCACAGGGGGGAAGGCCGGGGAGCTGTTTTTT.